This T cell receptor beta chain was profiled in a study of control samples from healthy donors and cancer patients. Trimming left V 4 bases short and J 5 bases short, with 11 bases between. Germline-derived CDR1 and CDR2 are MGHRA and YSYEKL. The CDR3 consists of 14 residues. Sequenced by immunoSEQ multiplex PCR; TCRdb stores in-frame clones only, minus some. The sample data list fewer than 250,000 clones. The source material was blood. The rearrangement links TRBV4-1 to TRBJ2-2, with D possibly being TRBD1 (6 bases). The source is a woman under 40 in good health. The CDR3 DNA reads TGCGCCAGCAGCCCGGGACACCGAACCGGGGAGCTGTTTTTT. It yields the protein CASSPGHRTGELFF.